These 14 T cell receptor beta chains originate from one sample sequenced in a study of tumor-infiltrating lymphocytes in localized non-small cell lung cancer. Generated by immunoSEQ multiplex PCR, the TCRdb table keeps only in-frame clones and is missing some. Of over 10,000 clones listed, approximately 81% are singletons. The specimen sequenced was uninvolved lung tissue not adjacent to the tumor. These receptors came from a human donor with non-small cell lung cancer.

The chain has TRBV27 and TRBJ2-1; 7 bases are a match to TRBD2. V trimming: 5 bases; J trimming: 9 bases; junction bases outside the gene matches: 1. Germline CDR1 reads MNHEY; CDR2 reads SMNVEV (reference sequence). This CDR3 comprises 11 residues. CDR3 residues: CASSRGVEQFF. CDR3 nucleotide sequence: TGTGCCAGCAGTCGGGGGGTTGAGCAGTTCTTC.

The rearrangement uses TRBV15 and TRBJ1-4, with D perhaps TRBD1 (5 bases). From germline, CDR1 is LNHNV and CDR2 YYDKDF (reference sequence). The CDR3 spans 15 residues. Trimming took 0 bases from V and 4 from J, leaving 9 bases between them. In nucleotides, the CDR3 is TGTGCCACCAGCAGAGATGGGGACGTTAATGAAAAACTGTTTTTT. Translated: CATSRDGDVNEKLFF.

This chain uses TRBV6-5 with TRBJ1-2, with D hard to call. Germline lookup yields CDR1 MNHEY and CDR2 SVGAGI. V was cut by 10 bases and J by 0 bases, with 12 bases left in between. The CDR3 length is 13 residues. CDR3 nucleotides: TGTGCCACCCTGAAAGATCCTAACTATGGCTACACCTTC. Translated, it gives CATLKDPNYGYTF.

J is TRBJ2-5 and V is TRBV7-2; D is uncertain. With 4 bases removed from V and 2 bases from J, the gap between germline ends came to 2 bases. CDR1 is SGHTA, CDR2 FQGNSA, per germline. The CDR3 extends over 11 amino acids. CDR3 sequence reads: CASSSQETQYF. CDR3 DNA sequence: TGTGCCAGCAGCTCTCAAGAGACCCAGTACTTC. Supplemented by reference TRBV7-2 and TRBJ2-5, the full variable domain reads GAGVSQSPSNKVTEKGKDVELRCDPISGHTALYWYRQSLGQGLEFLIYFQGNSAPDKSGLPSDRFSAERTGGSVSTLTIQRTQQEDSAVYLCASSSQETQYFGPGTRLLVL.

V and J are TRBV9 and TRBJ2-1; D is possibly TRBD1 or TRBD2 (6 bases each). Looked up from germline, CDR1 is SGDLS and CDR2 is YYNGEE. The V gene lost 3 bases and the J gene lost 9 bases, with 16 bases spanning the gap. The CDR3 is 14 residues long. CDR3 region: CASSAGHSGGEQFF. The CDR3 nucleotides read TGTGCCAGCAGCGCGGGACATAGCGGTGGTGAGCAGTTCTTC.

The chain uses TRBV14 and TRBJ2-1, with 9 bases lining up with TRBD2. The ends lost 2 bases at V and 4 bases at J; junction bases unmatched: 6. Germline V gene data show CDR1 as SGHDN and CDR2 as FVKESK. CDR3 length equals 16 residues. The CDR3 nucleotides read TGTGCCAGCAGCCAAAACCCTAGCGGGACTTACAATGAGCAGTTCTTC. Protein sequence: CASSQNPSGTYNEQFF.

This clone has just a few counts. The J gene is TRBJ2-7, the V gene TRBV30; D perhaps matches TRBD1 (6 bases). Germline CDR1 is GTSNPN and CDR2 is SVGIG (reference sequence). The V gene lost 3 bases and the J gene lost 2 bases, with 17 bases spanning the gap. This CDR3 is built from 15 residues. The CDR3 reads CAWSPVGRGAYEQYF. Here the CDR3 DNA reads TGTGCCTGGAGCCCGGTCGGCAGGGGAGCCTACGAGCAGTACTTC.

The chain has TRBV7-9 and TRBJ2-1; D ambiguous. The CDR3 has 12 amino acids. Germline lookup yields CDR1 SEHNR and CDR2 FQNEAQ (reference sequence). V gave up 3 bases and J gave up 8 bases, with 8 bases separating them. The CDR3 loop reads CASSLSGYEQFF. The CDR3 coding sequence is TGTGCCAGCAGCTTGAGTGGTTATGAGCAGTTCTTC.

J is TRBJ2-7 and V is TRBV27, with 10 bases that match TRBD2. Losses at the gene ends were 7 bases for V and 6 bases for J; bases not matched to a gene: 9. Germline lookup yields CDR1 MNHEY and CDR2 SMNVEV (reference sequence). The CDR3 consists of 14 residues. Here the CDR3 reads CASTGASGSREQYF. The CDR3 nucleotides read TGTGCCAGCACTGGGGCTAGCGGGAGTCGCGAGCAGTACTTC.

The V and J genes are TRBV25-1 and TRBJ1-2; the D is unclear. The CDR3 is 16 residues long. V lost 3 bases and J lost 5, with 19 bases in between. Germline V gene sequence: CDR1 MGHDK, CDR2 SYGVNS. The DNA of the CDR3 is TGTGCCAGCAGTGATCCCGACCCTCGCAGAGGTTATGGCTACACCTTC. Its protein product is CASSDPDPRRGYGYTF.

The table lists this clone with a count of one. The chain couples TRBV7-8 to TRBJ2-7, with 9 positions matching TRBD2. J gave up 6 bases and V 4 bases, and 10 bases lay outside the gene matches. The CDR3 has 15 amino acids. The germline V gene has CDR1 SGHVS and CDR2 FQNEAQ. CDR3 residues: CASSWAGGWAPEQYF. The CDR3 DNA follows: TGTGCCAGCAGCTGGGCGGGAGGGTGGGCGCCCGAGCAGTACTTC.

The rearrangement links TRBV28 to TRBJ1-2; maybe TRBD1 (6 bases). The CDR3 covers 14 residues. V was clipped by 7 bases and J by 6 bases, with 18 bases between them. Looked up from germline, CDR1 is MDHEN and CDR2 is SYDVKM. This CDR3 is CASNGGQGRHGYTF. The CDR3 DNA sequence: TGTGCCAGCAATGGGGGCCAGGGCCGCCATGGCTACACCTTC.

The J gene is TRBJ2-5, the V gene TRBV7-8; D tentatively reads TRBD1 or TRBD2 (5 bases each). Germline-derived CDR1 and CDR2 are SGHVS and FQNEAQ. V lost 4 bases, J lost 5 bases, and 14 bases lay in between. The CDR3 sequence is 14 residues long. The DNA of the CDR3 is TGTGCCAGCAGCTCCATCCAGGGCGGGGAGACCCAGTACTTC. Encoded protein: CASSSIQGGETQYF. The entire variable domain, with the rest obtained from reference TRBV7-8 and TRBJ2-5, is as follows: GAGVSQSPRYKVAKRGQDVALRCDPISGHVSLFWYQQALGQGPEFLTYFQNEAQLDKSGLPSDRFFAERPEGSVSTLKIQRTQQEDSAVYLCASSSIQGGETQYFGPGTRLLVL.

J is TRBJ1-2 and V is TRBV6-1; D may be TRBD1 (5 bases). Germline V gene sequence: CDR1 MNHNS, CDR2 SASEGT. Trimming took off 3 bases at V and 5 bases at J, with 10 bases between the two ends. The CDR3 has 13 amino acids. CDR3 nucleotides: TGTGCCAGCAGTGAGGGGCAGAGGTATGGCTACACCTTC. Its translation: CASSEGQRYGYTF.